The 18 T cell receptor beta chains listed next were all sequenced from one sample in a study of T cell responses to AZD1222 COVID-19 vaccine. Sequencing was performed with immunoSEQ multiplex PCR; in TCRdb, only in-frame clones are kept and a portion is missing. The data contain approximately 60,000 clones, 84% of them singletons. The material sequenced was peripheral blood, taken on day 0 of AZD1222 vaccination. These receptors originate from an adult in good health.

The rearrangement uses TRBV7-9 and TRBJ2-5; D is uncertain. The CDR3 has 16 residues. CDR1 SEHNR and CDR2 FQNEAQ come from the germline V gene (reference sequence). The V end was cut by 5 bases, the J end by 2 bases, with 18 bases between. CDR3 protein: CASSPSGLLYQETQYF. The CDR3 DNA reads as TGTGCCAGCAGCCCATCGGGCCTGCTTTATCAAGAGACCCAGTACTTC.

This clone was detected only once. The chain is built from TRBV4-1 and TRBJ1-2; 7 nucleotides line up with TRBD1. With 1 base clipped from V and 7 bases from J, the junction kept 6 bases outside the gene matches. This CDR3 is built from 14 residues. In germline, CDR1 is MGHRA, CDR2 YSYEKL. The CDR3 DNA reads as TGCGCCAGCAGCCAAGTTGACAGGGTGGGTGGCTACACCTTC. This sequence encodes CASSQVDRVGGYTF.

This chain connects TRBV28 to TRBJ2-2; D is unresolved. CDR3 size: 13 residues. V was pared by 3 bases and J by 4 bases, with 6 bases between. Germline-derived CDR1 and CDR2 are MDHEN and SYDVKM. The CDR3 spells CASSFSVTGELFF. CDR3 sequence (DNA): TGTGCCAGCAGTTTTTCTGTCACCGGGGAGCTGTTTTTT. Looking up the rest from reference TRBV28 and TRBJ2-2 gives the full variable domain: DVKVTQSSRYLVKRTGEKVFLECVQDMDHENMFWYRQDPGLGLRLIYFSYDVKMKEKGDIPEGYSVSREKKERFSLILESASTNQTSMYLCASSFSVTGELFFGEGSRLTVL.

The chain links TRBV19 to TRBJ1-3; D might be TRBD1 (5 bases). The CDR3 has 15 amino acids. The germline V and J ends were trimmed by 6 bases and 0 bases, with 12 bases remaining between them. Germline CDR1 reads LNHDA; CDR2 reads SQIVND (reference sequence). The CDR3 region is CASSWGGYSGNTIYF. CDR3 sequence (DNA): TGTGCCAGTAGCTGGGGGGGTTACTCTGGAAACACCATATATTTT.

The count of this clone is one. The rearrangement uses TRBV10-3 and TRBJ1-1, with a tentative D call TRBD1 (6 bases). Germline CDR1 and CDR2: ENHRY and SYGVKD. The CDR3 length is 13 residues. The V gene lost 10 bases and the J gene lost 0 bases, with 12 bases spanning the gap. CDR3 amino acids: CATGEILNTEAFF. The DNA for the CDR3 is TGTGCCACAGGGGAGATCCTGAACACTGAAGCTTTCTTT.

The J gene is TRBJ2-2, the V gene TRBV14; D possibly corresponds to TRBD2 (5 bases). This CDR3 has 14 residues. Trimming left V 1 base short and J 6 bases short, with 9 bases between. Germline assignment: CDR1 SGHDN and CDR2 FVKESK. The CDR3 bases are TGTGCCAGCAGCCAAGCGACTATGGCCGGGGAGCTGTTTTTT. Residues: CASSQATMAGELFF. The full variable domain, rest sourced from reference TRBV14 and TRBJ2-2, is EAGVTQFPSHSVIEKGQTVTLRCDPISGHDNLYWYRRVMGKEIKFLLHFVKESKQDESGMPNNRFLAERTGGTYSTLKVQPAELEDSGVYFCASSQATMAGELFFGEGSRLTVL.

V and J are TRBV19 and TRBJ2-6, with unresolved D. Trimming cost V 9 bases and J 0 bases, with 9 bases left between them. The germline V gene encodes CDR1 LNHDA and CDR2 SQIVND (reference sequence). This CDR3 is built from 14 residues. CDR3 nucleotide sequence: TGTGCCAGCTCAGGTTACTCTGGGGCCAACGTCCTGACTTTC. Protein product: CASSGYSGANVLTF.

This clone was observed a few times. The CDR3 is CASSLTSGRSYEQYF. The CDR3 DNA sequence: TGTGCCAGCAGCCTGACTAGCGGGCGCTCCTACGAGCAGTACTTC. V usage is TRBV7-6 and J usage is TRBJ2-7; TRBD2 aligns across 10 bases. V lost 5 bases and J lost 0; bases outside the gene matches: 4. The CDR3 covers 15 residues. Per the germline V gene, CDR1 is SGHVS and CDR2 is FNYEAQ.

The chain is built from TRBV28 and TRBJ2-1, with 7 bases lining up with TRBD2. With V trimmed by 7 bases and J by 1 base, 13 bases remained unmatched. CDR1 MDHEN and CDR2 SYDVKM come from the germline V gene. This CDR3 has 17 amino acids. CDR3 loop: CASTSAGGSDSYNEQFF. CDR3 bases: TGTGCCAGCACCTCTGCGGGCGGGAGTGATTCCTACAATGAGCAGTTCTTC.

The chain carries TRBV2 and TRBJ2-5; D gene ambiguous. The CDR3 sequence is 13 residues long. V lost 2 bases to trimming and J lost 6 bases, with 10 bases between them. Germline assignment: CDR1 SNHLY and CDR2 FYNNEI. CDR3 in amino acids: CASSETRIQTQYF. CDR3 nucleotide sequence: TGTGCCAGCAGTGAAACTCGTATACAGACCCAGTACTTC.

Regarding this clone: Relative to the germline gene, one junction end is altered; a read error may explain this. The chain joins TRBV27 to TRBJ2-5, with D perhaps being TRBD1 or TRBD2 (5 bases each). CDR3 length: 12 amino acids. CDR1 MNHEY and CDR2 SMNVEV come from the germline V gene (reference sequence). CDR3 residues: CASGFREETQYF. Here the CDR3 DNA reads TGTGCCAGCGGTTTCAGGGAGGAGACCCAGTACTTC.

The chain joins TRBV28 to TRBJ2-1; no clear D gene. CDR1 and CDR2 (germline): MDHEN, SYDVKM. V lost 3 bases, J lost 10 bases, and 13 bases lay in between. This CDR3 has 13 residues. The CDR3 region is CASSFAVAPEQFF. The CDR3 coding sequence is TGTGCCAGCAGTTTTGCCGTGGCTCCGGAGCAGTTCTTC.

The chain recombines TRBV4-2 with TRBJ2-6; D remains unclear. The V end was cut by 1 base, the J end by 0 bases, with 13 bases between. Germline CDR1 is LGHNA and CDR2 is YNFKEQ. The CDR3 has 18 residues. The CDR3 DNA sequence: TGTGCCAGCAGCCAAGCCAGCAATCACCTCTCTGGGGCCAACGTCCTGACTTTC. Translated: CASSQASNHLSGANVLTF.

CDR3 bases: TGTGCCAGCCGTCGATACACGAGAGATACGCAGTATTTT. Protein: CASRRYTRDTQYF. The chain combines TRBV2 with TRBJ2-3; D remains unclear. Germline assignment: CDR1 SNHLY and CDR2 FYNNEI. This CDR3 has 13 amino acids. With 8 bases removed from V and 5 bases from J, the gap between germline ends came to 14 bases.

The chain carries TRBV2 and TRBJ2-5; D is ambiguous. The germline V gene has CDR1 SNHLY and CDR2 FYNNEI. Trimming removed 6 bases from V and 5 bases from J, with 7 bases in between. The CDR3 runs 11 residues. In nucleotides, the CDR3 is TGTGCCAGCAGGGCCTTGGAGACCCAGTACTTC. Translation: CASRALETQYF.

V gene TRBV19 combines with J gene TRBJ1-4; D might be TRBD1 (5 bases). V was clipped by 4 bases and J by 4 bases, with 10 bases between them. This CDR3 has 14 amino acids. Germline lookup yields CDR1 LNHDA and CDR2 SQIVND (reference sequence). Here the CDR3 DNA reads TGTGCCAGTAGTAGAGGTGACAGTAATGAAAAACTGTTTTTT. It encodes CASSRGDSNEKLFF.

The V gene is TRBV27, the J gene TRBJ1-5, with 10 bases that match TRBD1. Germline V gene data show CDR1 as MNHEY and CDR2 as SMNVEV (reference sequence). Unmatched junction bases numbered 3, after V lost 4 bases and J lost 3 bases. This CDR3 contains 15 residues. CDR3 amino acids: CASSWGQGTNQPQHF. For the CDR3, the DNA is TGTGCCAGCAGTTGGGGACAGGGGACCAATCAGCCCCAGCATTTT.

V gene TRBV19 combines with J gene TRBJ1-2; D is unclear. Germline V gives CDR1 LNHDA, CDR2 SQIVND (reference sequence). V was cut by 2 bases and J by 4 bases, with 11 bases left in between. This CDR3 has 14 residues. The CDR3 nucleotides are TGTGCCAGTAGTATACCTCTCGGGCCCTATGGCTACACCTTC. This translates into CASSIPLGPYGYTF.